This TCR beta chain was recovered during a study of cytomegalovirus exposure and HLA in healthy donors. On this clone: Its antigen is not identified.

Study-wide points: V- and J-gene trimming of TCR beta was linked (in a later analysis) to a missense DCLRE1C variant. According to a later analysis, donors in an Asian-associated ancestry cluster reportedly had fewer N-insertions than the approximately 730-donor mean. Equally common other TCR beta chains were less clonally expanded than HLA-associated ones, a later analysis found.

Use of 60 Vbeta and 13 Jbeta primers characterized the PCR. TCRdb keeps only in-frame clones here, not all; method: immunoSEQ multiplex PCR. The repertoire holds more than 200,000 clones, with just under 70% as singletons. This receptor was taken from a man aged 40-50 years in good health and CMV-seropositive. Sequences were obtained from PBMCs.

The CDR3: CASSRRQGSYNEQFF. The CDR3, as DNA: TGTGCCAGCAGCCGCCGACAGGGATCCTACAATGAGCAGTTCTTC. The chain is built from TRBV5-6 and TRBJ2-1, with TRBD1 matching 7 bases. V lost 4 bases and J lost 1; bases outside the gene matches: 5. From germline, CDR1 is SGHDT and CDR2 YYEEEE. This CDR3 has 15 amino acids.